A selection of T cell receptor beta chains follows, all from one sample in a study of shared clonotypes between healthy human individuals. Assay: immunoSEQ multiplex PCR; the TCRdb copy retains only in-frame clones and omits some. The repertoire consists of roughly 2,300,000 clones, with 85% to 95% occurring once and the leading ten covering approximately 0.39%. The sample comprised naive CD4+ T cells from PBMCs. These receptors originate from a young man in good health. Some clones in this sample may be carry-over from other donors' samples. CDR3s include the opening cysteine and the closing phenylalanine or tryptophan.

j_call: TRBJ2-5; v_call: TRBV28; cdr3_aa: CASSSPGGKETQYF
j_call: TRBJ1-1; v_call: TRBV4-1; cdr3_aa: CASSQGQTMNTEAFF
j_call: TRBJ1-3; v_call: TRBV6-6; cdr3_aa: CASSYGKSGNTIYF
j_call: TRBJ2-7; v_call: TRBV5-6; cdr3_aa: CASSLSNRGYEQYF
j_call: TRBJ2-4; v_call: TRBV5-1; cdr3_aa: CASGPDRGNIQYF
j_call: TRBJ2-3; v_call: TRBV5-1; cdr3_aa: CASTSSGSVGDTQYF
j_call: TRBJ1-1; v_call: TRBV7-9; cdr3_aa: CASTPGQGESAAFF
j_call: TRBJ2-1; v_call: TRBV28; cdr3_aa: CASSLSPSSYNEQFF
j_call: TRBJ1-1; v_call: TRBV6-5; cdr3_aa: CASSQPPARAFF
j_call: TRBJ1-4; v_call: TRBV6-1; cdr3_aa: CATYRGQGEKLFF
j_call: TRBJ2-2; v_call: TRBV5-1; cdr3_aa: CASSLRAGVDGELFF
j_call: TRBJ2-2; v_call: TRBV15; cdr3_aa: CATSRDPPTGELFF
j_call: TRBJ2-1; v_call: TRBV6-1; cdr3_aa: CASSGRASGRNYNEQFF
j_call: TRBJ2-1; v_call: TRBV27; cdr3_aa: CASSFTGQGYYNEQFF
j_call: TRBJ2-5; v_call: TRBV18; cdr3_aa: CASSPPAGQETQYF
j_call: TRBJ2-1; v_call: TRBV19; cdr3_aa: CASSMGRGSYNEQFF
j_call: TRBJ2-7; v_call: TRBV11-3; cdr3_aa: CASSPNAGTAPYEQYF
j_call: TRBJ2-2; v_call: TRBV30; cdr3_aa: CAWIGGSVDTGELFF
j_call: TRBJ2-5; v_call: TRBV6-6; cdr3_aa: CASSFGRGLETQYF
j_call: TRBJ2-3; v_call: TRBV18; cdr3_aa: CASSPEVIKGTQYF
j_call: TRBJ2-5; v_call: TRBV7-2; cdr3_aa: CASSTTETQYF
j_call: TRBJ1-2; v_call: TRBV5-5; cdr3_aa: CASSLDNGYTF
j_call: TRBJ2-3; v_call: TRBV6-5; cdr3_aa: CASSRSPSTDTQYF
j_call: TRBJ2-3; v_call: TRBV6-1; cdr3_aa: CASSPDRGPSSTQYF
j_call: TRBJ1-2; v_call: TRBV5-1; cdr3_aa: CASSLEGRNYGYTF
j_call: TRBJ2-7; v_call: TRBV11-1; cdr3_aa: CASSSAGYTYEQYF
j_call: TRBJ1-4; v_call: TRBV7-9; cdr3_aa: CASSLAAPTNEKLFF
j_call: TRBJ1-2; v_call: TRBV19; cdr3_aa: CASNGQRSNYGYTF
j_call: TRBJ2-7; v_call: TRBV5-4; cdr3_aa: CASSPSGHTISYEQYF
j_call: TRBJ1-3; v_call: TRBV4-2; cdr3_aa: CASGQAENTVRNTIYF
j_call: TRBJ1-1; v_call: TRBV18; cdr3_aa: CASSPQGLNTEAFF
j_call: TRBJ2-5; v_call: TRBV28; cdr3_aa: CASSLSVGHQYF
j_call: TRBJ2-5; v_call: TRBV11-3; cdr3_aa: CASSSYSDQETQYF
j_call: TRBJ2-5; v_call: TRBV5-1; cdr3_aa: CASSSAPAGLAETQYF
j_call: TRBJ2-2; v_call: TRBV5-1; cdr3_aa: CASSPAAGGTGELFF